The sequence of this TCR beta chain was determined in a study of radiation and T cells in renal cell carcinoma. Study findings and constraints: In blood, top tumor clones expanded by 2 weeks, shrinking by 4.

This sample's time point: blood 2 weeks post-SBRT. Treatment defined: 15 Gy SBRT to primary tumor, nephrectomy 4 weeks later. Points on this clone: Antigen unknown.

The assay was immunoSEQ multiplex PCR, and TCRdb's table has in-frame clones only and misses some. This sample carries tens of thousands of clones, 65% to 85% of them seen once, and the ten largest clones take roughly 31%. Losses at the gene ends were 2 bases for V and 8 bases for J; bases not matched to a gene: 15. This CDR3 region has 18 residues. The germline V gene has CDR1 SGHTA and CDR2 FQGTGA. This rearrangement joins TRBV7-3 to TRBJ1-2; TRBD1 matches 12 bases. Material: blood, obtained from a patient whose treatment included radiotherapy and nephrectomy. This TCR was recovered from a man in his sixties with renal cell carcinoma. The CDR3: CASSLDRPSGQGALGYTF. The CDR3 bases are TGTGCCAGCAGCTTAGATCGACCGTCGGGACAGGGGGCCCTGGGCTACACCTTC.